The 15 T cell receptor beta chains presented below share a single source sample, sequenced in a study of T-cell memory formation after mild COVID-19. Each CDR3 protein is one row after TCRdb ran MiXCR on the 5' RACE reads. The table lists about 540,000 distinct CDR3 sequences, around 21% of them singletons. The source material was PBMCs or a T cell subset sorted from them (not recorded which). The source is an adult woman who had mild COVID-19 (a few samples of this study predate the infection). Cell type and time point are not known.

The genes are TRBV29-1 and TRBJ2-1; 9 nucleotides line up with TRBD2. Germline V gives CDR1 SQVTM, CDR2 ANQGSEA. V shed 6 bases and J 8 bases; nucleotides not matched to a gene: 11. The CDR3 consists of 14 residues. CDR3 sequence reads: CSVNLSGSYHEQFF. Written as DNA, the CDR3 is TGCAGCGTGAACCTTAGCGGGAGTTACCATGAGCAGTTCTTC.

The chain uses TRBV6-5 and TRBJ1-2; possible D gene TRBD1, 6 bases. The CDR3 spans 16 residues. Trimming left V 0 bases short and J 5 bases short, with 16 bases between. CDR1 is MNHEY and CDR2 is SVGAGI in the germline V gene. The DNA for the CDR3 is TGTGCCAGCAGTTACTCGGGCAGGGGCGGAGGTTATGGCTACACCTTC. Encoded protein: CASSYSGRGGGYGYTF.

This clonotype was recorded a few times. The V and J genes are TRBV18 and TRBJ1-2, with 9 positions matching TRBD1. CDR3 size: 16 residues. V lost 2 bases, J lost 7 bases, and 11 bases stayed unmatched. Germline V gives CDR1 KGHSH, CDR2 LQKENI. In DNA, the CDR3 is TGTGCCAGCTCACCATCTCCGCCAGGGACAGGGTTTGGCTACACCTTC. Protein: CASSPSPPGTGFGYTF.

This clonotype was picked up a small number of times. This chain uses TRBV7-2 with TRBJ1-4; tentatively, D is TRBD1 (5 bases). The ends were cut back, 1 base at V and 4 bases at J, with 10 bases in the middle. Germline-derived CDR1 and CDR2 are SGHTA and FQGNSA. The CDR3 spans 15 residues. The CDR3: CASSLGGLGNEKLFF. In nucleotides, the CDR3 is TGTGCCAGCAGCTTAGGGGGCCTGGGTAATGAAAAACTGTTTTTT. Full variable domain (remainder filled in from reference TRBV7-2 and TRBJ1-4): GAGVSQSPSNKVTEKGKDVELRCDPISGHTALYWYRQSLGQGLEFLIYFQGNSAPDKSGLPSDRFSAERTGGSVSTLTIQRTQQEDSAVYLCASSLGGLGNEKLFFGSGTQLSVL.

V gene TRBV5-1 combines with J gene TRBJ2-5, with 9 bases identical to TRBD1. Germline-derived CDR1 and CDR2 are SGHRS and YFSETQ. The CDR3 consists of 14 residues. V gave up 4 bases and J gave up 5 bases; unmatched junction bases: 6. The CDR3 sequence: CASSITGGGETQYF. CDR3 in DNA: TGCGCCAGCAGCATAACAGGGGGCGGGGAGACCCAGTACTTC. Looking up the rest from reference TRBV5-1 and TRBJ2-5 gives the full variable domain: KAGVTQTPRYLIKTRGQQVTLSCSPISGHRSVSWYQQTPGQGLQFLFEYFSETQRNKGNFPGRFSGRQFSNSRSEMNVSTLELGDSALYLCASSITGGGETQYFGPGTRLLVL.

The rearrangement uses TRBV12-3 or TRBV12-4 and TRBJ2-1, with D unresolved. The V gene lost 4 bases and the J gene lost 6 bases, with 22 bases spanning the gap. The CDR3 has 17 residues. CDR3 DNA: TGTGCCAGCAGTTCGCGACCTGGGCCGCGGTATTTCAATGAGCAGTTCTTC. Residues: CASSSRPGPRYFNEQFF.

CDR3 residues: CASSLGWGGTAYNEQFF. DNA of the CDR3: TGTGCCAGCAGTTTAGGCTGGGGGGGAACGGCCTACAATGAGCAGTTCTTC. This chain uses TRBV27 with TRBJ2-1, with 7 nucleotides matching TRBD2. The CDR3 sequence is 17 residues long. Germline lookup yields CDR1 MNHEY and CDR2 SMNVEV (reference sequence). V shed 2 bases and J 2 bases; nucleotides not matched to a gene: 9.

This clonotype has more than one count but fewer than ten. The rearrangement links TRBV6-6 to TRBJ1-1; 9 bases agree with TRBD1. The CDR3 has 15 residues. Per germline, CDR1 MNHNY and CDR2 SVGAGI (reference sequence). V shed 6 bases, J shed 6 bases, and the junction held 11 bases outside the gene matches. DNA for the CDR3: TGTGCCAGCAGCGGTAGGGACAGGGATTCCCCTGAAGCTTTCTTT. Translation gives CASSGRDRDSPEAFF.

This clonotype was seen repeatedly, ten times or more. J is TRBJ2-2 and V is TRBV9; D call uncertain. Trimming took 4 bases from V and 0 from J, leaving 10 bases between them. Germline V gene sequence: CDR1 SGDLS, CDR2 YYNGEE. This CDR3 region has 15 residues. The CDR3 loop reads CASSPWATNTGELFF. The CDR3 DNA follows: TGTGCCAGCAGCCCCTGGGCCACGAACACCGGGGAGCTGTTTTTT.

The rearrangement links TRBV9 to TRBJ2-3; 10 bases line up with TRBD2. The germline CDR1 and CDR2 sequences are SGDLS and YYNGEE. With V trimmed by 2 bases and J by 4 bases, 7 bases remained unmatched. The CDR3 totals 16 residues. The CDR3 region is CASSVPLAGGADTQYF. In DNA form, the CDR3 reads TGTGCCAGCAGCGTCCCGTTAGCGGGAGGAGCAGATACGCAGTATTTT.

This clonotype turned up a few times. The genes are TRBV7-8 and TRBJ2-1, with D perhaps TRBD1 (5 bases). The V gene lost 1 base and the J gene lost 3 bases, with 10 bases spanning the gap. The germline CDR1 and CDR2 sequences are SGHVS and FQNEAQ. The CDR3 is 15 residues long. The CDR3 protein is CASSLEGRDYNEQFF. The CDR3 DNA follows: TGTGCCAGCAGCTTAGAAGGCAGGGACTACAATGAGCAGTTCTTC.

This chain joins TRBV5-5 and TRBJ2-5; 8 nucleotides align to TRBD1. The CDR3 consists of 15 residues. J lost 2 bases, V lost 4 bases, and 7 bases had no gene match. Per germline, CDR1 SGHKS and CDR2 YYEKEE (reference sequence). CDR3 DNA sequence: TGTGCCAGCAGCCTCACGGACAGGGAACAAGAGACCCAGTACTTC. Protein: CASSLTDREQETQYF.

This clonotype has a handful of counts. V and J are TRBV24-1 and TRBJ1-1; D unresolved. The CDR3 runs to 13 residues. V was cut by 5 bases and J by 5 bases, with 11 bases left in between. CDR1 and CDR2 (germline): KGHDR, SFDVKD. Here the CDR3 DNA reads TGTGCCACCAGTGGTCGGGCGGAGACTGAAGCTTTCTTT. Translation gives CATSGRAETEAFF.

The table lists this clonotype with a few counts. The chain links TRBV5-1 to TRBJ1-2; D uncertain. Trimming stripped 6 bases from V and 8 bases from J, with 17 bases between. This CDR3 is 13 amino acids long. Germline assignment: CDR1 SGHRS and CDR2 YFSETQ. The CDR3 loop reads CASNDRVGGGYTF. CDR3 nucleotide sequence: TGCGCCAGCAACGACCGCGTCGGCGGGGGCTACACCTTC.

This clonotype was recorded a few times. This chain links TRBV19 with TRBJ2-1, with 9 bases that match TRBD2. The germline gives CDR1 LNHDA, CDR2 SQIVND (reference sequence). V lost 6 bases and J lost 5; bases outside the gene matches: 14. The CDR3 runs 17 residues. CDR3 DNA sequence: TGTGCCAGTAGCCCCCCCACGACTAGCGGCAAACACAATGAGCAGTTCTTC. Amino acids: CASSPPTTSGKHNEQFF.